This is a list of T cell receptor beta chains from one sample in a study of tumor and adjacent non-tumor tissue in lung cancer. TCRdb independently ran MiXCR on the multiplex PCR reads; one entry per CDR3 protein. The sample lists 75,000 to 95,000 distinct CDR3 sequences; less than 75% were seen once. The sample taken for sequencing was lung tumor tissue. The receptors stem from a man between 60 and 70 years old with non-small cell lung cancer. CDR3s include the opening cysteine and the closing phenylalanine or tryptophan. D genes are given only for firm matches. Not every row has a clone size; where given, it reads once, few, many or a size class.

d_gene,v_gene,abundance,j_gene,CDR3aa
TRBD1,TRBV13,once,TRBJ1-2,CASREVRGVYGYTF
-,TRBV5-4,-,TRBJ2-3,CASSQWDGGGFMQYF
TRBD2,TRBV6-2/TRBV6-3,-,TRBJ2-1,CASSTQVIAGDNEQFF
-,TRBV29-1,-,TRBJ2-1,CSVEGDLKVSSYNEQSF
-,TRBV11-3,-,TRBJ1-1,CLSSLNGQEVLNTEAFF
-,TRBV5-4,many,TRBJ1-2,CASSPARQSTLYDGYTF
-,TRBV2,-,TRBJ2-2,CANSVLPGELFF
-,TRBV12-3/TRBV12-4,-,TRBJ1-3,CASSGVENTIYF
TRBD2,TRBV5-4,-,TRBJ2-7,CASSSSSGYYEQYF
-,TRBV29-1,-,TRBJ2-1,CSHSYNEQFF
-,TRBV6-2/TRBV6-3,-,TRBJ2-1,CATSYRFEQFF
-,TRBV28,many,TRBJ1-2,CASSLSGQLIYGYTF
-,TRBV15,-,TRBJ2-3,CATSIQRSNTDTKYF
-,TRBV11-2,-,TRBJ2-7,CASSSAGVSREQYF
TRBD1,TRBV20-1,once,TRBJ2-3,CSAPHGTVCINTQYF
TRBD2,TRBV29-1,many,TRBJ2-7,CSVSDSGSPYEQYF
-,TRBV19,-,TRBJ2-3,CASSTWMRGEVDTQYF
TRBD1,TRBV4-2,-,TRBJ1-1,CAISQDRGQGARNTEAFF
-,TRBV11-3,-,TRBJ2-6,CASIQQGSWANVLTF
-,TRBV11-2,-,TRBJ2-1,CASCLSTSLYNEQFF
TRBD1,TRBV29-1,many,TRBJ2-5,CSTTGTGGMIQETQYF
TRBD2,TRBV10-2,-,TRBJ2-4,CASRGSGGLAKNIQYF
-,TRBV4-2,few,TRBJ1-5,CASRQDRGRNQPQHF
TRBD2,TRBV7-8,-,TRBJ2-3,CASAGGSTDTQYF
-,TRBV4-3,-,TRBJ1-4,CASSTSTGSRCEKLLF
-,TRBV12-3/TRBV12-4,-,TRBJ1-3,CASSWVENTIYF
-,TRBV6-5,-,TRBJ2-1,CADSRDTSSYNEQFF
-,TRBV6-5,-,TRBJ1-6,CVSAFGQNNSPLQF
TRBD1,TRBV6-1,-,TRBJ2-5,CTSSRTGIQETQYF
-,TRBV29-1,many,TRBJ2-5,CSVREGETQYF
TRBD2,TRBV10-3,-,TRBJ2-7,CVISVAGGQSYELYF
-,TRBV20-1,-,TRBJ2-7,CSARTGLLIEQYF
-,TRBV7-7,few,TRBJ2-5,CASSLTNRAETQYF
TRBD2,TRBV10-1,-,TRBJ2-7,CANSELGVGRDREQYF
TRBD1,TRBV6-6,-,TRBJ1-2,CASSPGTGGVAYGYTF
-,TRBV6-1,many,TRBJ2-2,CASNWGGRGNTGELFF
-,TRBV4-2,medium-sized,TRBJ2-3,CASSLGDTQYF
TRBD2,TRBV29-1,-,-,CSVGLSSNQPQYF
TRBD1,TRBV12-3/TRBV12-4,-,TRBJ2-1,CASRPWTGAMLF